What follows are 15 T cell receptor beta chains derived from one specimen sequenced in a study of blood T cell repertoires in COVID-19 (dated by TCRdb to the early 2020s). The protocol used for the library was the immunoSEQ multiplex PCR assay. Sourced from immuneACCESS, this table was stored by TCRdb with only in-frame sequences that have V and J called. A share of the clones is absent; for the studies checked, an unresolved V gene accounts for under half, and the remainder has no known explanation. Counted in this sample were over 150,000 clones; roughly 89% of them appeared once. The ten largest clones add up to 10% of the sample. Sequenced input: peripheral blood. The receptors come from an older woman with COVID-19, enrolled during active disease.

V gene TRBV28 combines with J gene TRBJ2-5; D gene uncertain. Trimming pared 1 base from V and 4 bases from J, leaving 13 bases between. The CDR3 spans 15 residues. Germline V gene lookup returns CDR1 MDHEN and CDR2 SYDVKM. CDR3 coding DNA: TGTGCCAGCAGTTTATCCCCTCAGCGCAGAGAGACCCAGTACTTC. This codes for CASSLSPQRRETQYF.

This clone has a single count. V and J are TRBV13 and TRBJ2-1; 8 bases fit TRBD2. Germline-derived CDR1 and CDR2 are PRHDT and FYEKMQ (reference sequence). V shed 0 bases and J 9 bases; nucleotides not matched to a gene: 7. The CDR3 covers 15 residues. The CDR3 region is CASSLGLRTSIEQFF. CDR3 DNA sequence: TGTGCCAGCAGCTTAGGCTTGAGGACTAGCATTGAGCAGTTCTTC.

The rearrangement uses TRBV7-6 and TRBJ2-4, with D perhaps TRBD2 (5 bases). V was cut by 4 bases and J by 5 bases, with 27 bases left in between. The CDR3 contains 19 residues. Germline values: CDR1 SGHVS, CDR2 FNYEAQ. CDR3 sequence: CASSSPKLKHPARENIQYF. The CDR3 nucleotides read TGTGCCAGCAGCTCGCCCAAGTTGAAACATCCCGCGCGGGAAAACATTCAGTACTTC.

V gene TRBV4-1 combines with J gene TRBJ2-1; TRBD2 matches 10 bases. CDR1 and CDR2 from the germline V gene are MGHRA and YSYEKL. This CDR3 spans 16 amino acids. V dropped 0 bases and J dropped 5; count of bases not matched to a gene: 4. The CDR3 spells CASSQEVLAGNNEQFF. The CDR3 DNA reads TGCGCCAGCAGCCAAGAAGTACTAGCGGGGAACAATGAGCAGTTCTTC.

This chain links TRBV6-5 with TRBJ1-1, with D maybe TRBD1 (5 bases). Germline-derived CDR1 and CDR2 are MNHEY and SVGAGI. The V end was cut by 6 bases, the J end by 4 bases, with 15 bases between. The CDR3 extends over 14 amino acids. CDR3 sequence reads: CASSLLVGATEAFF. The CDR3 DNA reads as TGTGCCAGCAGCTTACTGGTTGGGGCCACTGAAGCTTTCTTT.

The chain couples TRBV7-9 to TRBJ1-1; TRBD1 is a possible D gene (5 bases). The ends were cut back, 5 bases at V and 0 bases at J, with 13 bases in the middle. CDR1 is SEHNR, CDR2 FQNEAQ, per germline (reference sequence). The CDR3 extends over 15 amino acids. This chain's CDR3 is CASSINQGMNTEAFF. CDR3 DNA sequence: TGTGCCAGCAGCATCAACCAGGGCATGAACACTGAAGCTTTCTTT.

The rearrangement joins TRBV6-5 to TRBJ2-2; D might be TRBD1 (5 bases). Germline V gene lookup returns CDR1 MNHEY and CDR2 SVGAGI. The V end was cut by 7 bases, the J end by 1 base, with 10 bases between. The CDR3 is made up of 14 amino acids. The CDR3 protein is CASMGRENTGELFF. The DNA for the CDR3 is TGTGCCAGCATGGGCAGGGAGAACACCGGGGAGCTGTTTTTT.

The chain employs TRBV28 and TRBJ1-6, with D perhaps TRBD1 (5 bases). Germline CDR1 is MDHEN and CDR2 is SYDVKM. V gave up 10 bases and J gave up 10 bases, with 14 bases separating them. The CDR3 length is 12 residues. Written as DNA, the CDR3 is TGTGCCACAACCAGCAGGGTCTCACCCCTCCACTTT. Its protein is CATTSRVSPLHF.

The CDR3 region has the DNA TGTGCCAGCAGTTACTCGATGGGGGGGGATCAGCCCCAGCATTTT. This encodes CASSYSMGGDQPQHF. This chain connects TRBV6-6 to TRBJ1-5; tentatively, D is TRBD1 (5 bases). Per the germline V gene, CDR1 is MNHNY and CDR2 is SVGAGI (reference sequence). This CDR3 region has 15 residues. V was pared by 0 bases and J by 5 bases, with 11 bases between.

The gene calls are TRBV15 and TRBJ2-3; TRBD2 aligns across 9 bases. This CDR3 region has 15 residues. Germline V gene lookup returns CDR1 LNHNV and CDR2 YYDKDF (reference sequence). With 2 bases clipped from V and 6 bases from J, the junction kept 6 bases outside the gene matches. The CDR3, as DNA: TGTGCCACCAGCAGAATTAGCGGGGGATTTGATACGCAGTATTTT. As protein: CATSRISGGFDTQYF.

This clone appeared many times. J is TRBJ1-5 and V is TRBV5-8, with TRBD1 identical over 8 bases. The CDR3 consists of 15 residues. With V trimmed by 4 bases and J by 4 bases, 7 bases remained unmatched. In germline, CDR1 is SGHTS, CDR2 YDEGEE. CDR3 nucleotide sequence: TGTGCCAGCAGCGGAGGACAGGGAAGGAATCAGCCCCAGCATTTT. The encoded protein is CASSGGQGRNQPQHF.

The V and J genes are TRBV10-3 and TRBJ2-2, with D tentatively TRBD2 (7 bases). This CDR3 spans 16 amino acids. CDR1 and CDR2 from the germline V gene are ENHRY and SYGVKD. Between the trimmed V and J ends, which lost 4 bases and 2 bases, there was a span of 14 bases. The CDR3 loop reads CAISVTAGTNTGELFF. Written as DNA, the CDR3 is TGTGCCATCAGTGTAACAGCGGGGACAAACACCGGGGAGCTGTTTTTT.

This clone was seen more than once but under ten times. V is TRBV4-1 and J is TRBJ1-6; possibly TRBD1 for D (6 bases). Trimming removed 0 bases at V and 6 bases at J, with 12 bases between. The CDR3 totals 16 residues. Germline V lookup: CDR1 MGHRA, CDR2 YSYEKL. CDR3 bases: TGCGCCAGCAGCCAAGATGGGTGGACAGTTAATTCACCCCTCCACTTT. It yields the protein CASSQDGWTVNSPLHF.

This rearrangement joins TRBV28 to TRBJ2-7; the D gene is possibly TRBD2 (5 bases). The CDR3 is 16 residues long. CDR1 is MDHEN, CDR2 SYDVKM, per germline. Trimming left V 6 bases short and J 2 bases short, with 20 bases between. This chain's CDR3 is CASSRFGRESTYEQYF. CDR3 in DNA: TGTGCCAGCAGCCGCTTTGGACGGGAATCAACCTACGAGCAGTACTTC. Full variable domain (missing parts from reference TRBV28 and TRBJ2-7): DVKVTQSSRYLVKRTGEKVFLECVQDMDHENMFWYRQDPGLGLRLIYFSYDVKMKEKGDIPEGYSVSREKKERFSLILESASTNQTSMYLCASSRFGRESTYEQYFGPGTRLTVT.

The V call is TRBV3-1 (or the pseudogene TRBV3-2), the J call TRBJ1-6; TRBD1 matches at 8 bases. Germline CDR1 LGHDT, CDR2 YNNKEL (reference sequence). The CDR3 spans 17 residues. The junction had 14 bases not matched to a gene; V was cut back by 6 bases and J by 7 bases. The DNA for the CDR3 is TGTGCCAGCAGTCAATCGCTCCCGGGACAGGAGAATTCACCCCTCCACTTT. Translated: CASSQSLPGQENSPLHF.